What follows describes a single TCR beta chain. Its antigen remains undetermined. Base quality data are lacking; no much larger clone is found one base away. The treatment or condition tag for this specimen amounts to: live attenuated yellow fever vaccine strain. PBMCs were isolated from peripheral blood using a standard Ficoll-Paque protocol. Dynabeads CD4 and CD8 positive selection kits were used to isolate CD4 and CD8 T-cell fractions. TriZol was used to extract RNA from bulk PBMCs, from CD4 and CD8 fractions, and from dextramer-positive and dextramer-negative fractions. TCR cDNA was made using 5'RACE template switching, a step that added a universal primer site and unique molecular identifiers. Priming for cDNA synthesis came from both the TCR alpha and TCR beta constant segments. Library amplification involved two PCR steps, and the second step added sample barcodes and sequencing adapters. Libraries were sequenced on Illumina HiSeq 2500 (2x100 bp) or NovaSeq (2x150 bp). Per the source publication's procedure: Demultiplexing of reads and collapsing into UMI consensus sequences were performed with MIGEC, and V(D)J alignment was carried out with MiXCR. Vaccine-responding clonotypes were defined with edgeR using replicate PBMC samples, requiring FDR below 0.01 and a log2 fold change above 5 up to day 15. CD4 or CD8 identity was assigned to each bulk clonotype according to whether the clonotype was present at higher abundance in the sequenced CD4 repertoire or the sequenced CD8 repertoire. TCRdb took the public reads, trimmed them with fastp at Q25, ran MiXCR for clone calling and kept in-frame beta chains. Rows with a matching CDR3 protein are joined into one entry that keeps the most common DNA and genes. V and J calls and clone size were set by TCRdb, not the authors. This sample gives roughly 250,000 distinct CDR3 sequences in total; 13% of them show up just once. The top ten hold roughly 0.5% of the sample.

The entry originates in a study of T cells after yellow fever vaccination (dated by TCRdb to about 2019). Concerning the study at large: The SMART-Seq v4 Ultra Low Input RNA kit was used to prepare libraries from fractions with low cell numbers. Bulk TCR alpha and beta repertoires were sequenced longitudinally to track T-cell clones before and after primary and booster YFV17D yellow fever vaccination. Two healthy male donors, one aged 18 to 30 and one aged 30 to 40 years, made up the cohort. Blood was drawn at multiple timepoints before and after primary and secondary immunization, with bulk PBMC replicates and cell subsets isolated. Results the study describes overall, beyond this receptor: FACS-sorted repertoires could contain abundant contaminating clonotypes from the bulk population, so computational filtering was required. A small fraction of clonotypes showed up in both the CD4 and CD8 compartments, probably as a result of convergent recombination. Compared with the primary T-cell response, the secondary T-cell response was faster but weaker, reaching its peak on day 5 rather than on day 15. Most clones expanded after primary vaccination were re-detected after the booster (around 96% of CD4 and approximately 85% of CD8), suggesting broad memory maintenance. The study included only two donors, which limits how far the findings can be generalized.

The TCR was taken from a man aged 25 to 40 who received the YFV17D yellow fever vaccine. Sequenced here: CD4+ T cells sorted from PBMCs, sampled 45 days after the yellow fever booster vaccination.

At the DNA level, the sequence is TGCGCCAGCAGGGTGGTTAATTCCTACAATGAGCAGTTCTTC. Its protein reads: CASRVVNSYNEQFF. The chain is encoded by TRBV5-1 joined to TRBJ2-1, with no reliable assignment of the D segment. V and J lose 5 bases and 1 base, and a span of 10 bases separates them. The germline V gene provides CDR1 SGHRS and CDR2 YFSETQ. Its CDR3 holds 14 amino acids, cysteine through phenylalanine. Only the CDR3 region is kept as DNA, spanning 42 bases read in frame from base 1.